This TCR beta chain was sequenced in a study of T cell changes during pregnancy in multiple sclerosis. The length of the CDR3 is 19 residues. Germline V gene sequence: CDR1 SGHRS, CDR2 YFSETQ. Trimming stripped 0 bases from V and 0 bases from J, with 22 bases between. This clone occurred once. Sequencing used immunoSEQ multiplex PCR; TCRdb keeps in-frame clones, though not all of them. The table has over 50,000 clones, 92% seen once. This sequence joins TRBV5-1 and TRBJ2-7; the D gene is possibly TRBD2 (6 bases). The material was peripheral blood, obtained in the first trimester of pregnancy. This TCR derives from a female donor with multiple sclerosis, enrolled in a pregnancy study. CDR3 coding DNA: TGCGCCAGCAGCTTGGCCGGGGGAACCGCGCATTGGGACTCCTACGAGCAGTACTTC. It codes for CASSLAGGTAHWDSYEQYF.